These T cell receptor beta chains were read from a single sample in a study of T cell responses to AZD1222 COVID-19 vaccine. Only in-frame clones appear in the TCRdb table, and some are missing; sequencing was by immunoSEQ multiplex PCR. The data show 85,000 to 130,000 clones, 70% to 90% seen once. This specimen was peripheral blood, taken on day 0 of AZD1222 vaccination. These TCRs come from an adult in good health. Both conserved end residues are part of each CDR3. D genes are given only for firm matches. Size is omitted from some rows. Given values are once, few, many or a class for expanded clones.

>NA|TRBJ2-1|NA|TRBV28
TGTGCCAGCGCTTCAATCCTGACTAGGCAGTTCTTC
CASASILTRQFF
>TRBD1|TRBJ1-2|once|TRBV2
TGTGCCAGCAACAGGGGCCTCCTCTATGGCTACACCTTC
CASNRGLLYGYTF
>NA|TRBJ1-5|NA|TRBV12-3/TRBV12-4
TGTGCCAGCAGTCCGCAGGGTACTCAGCCCCAGCATTTT
CASSPQGTQPQHF
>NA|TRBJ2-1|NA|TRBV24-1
TGTGCCACCAGTGATTTGCAGCTTGGGAATGAGCAGTTCTTC
CATSDLQLGNEQFF
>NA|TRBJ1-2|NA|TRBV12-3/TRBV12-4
TGTGCCAGCCTCGATGTGGATGGCTACACCTTC
CASLDVDGYTF
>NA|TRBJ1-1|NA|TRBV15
TGTGCCACCAGCAGAGCTCATGGGGGGGGCACTGAAGCTTTCTTT
CATSRAHGGGTEAFF
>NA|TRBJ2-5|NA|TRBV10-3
TGTGCCACCTCTTGGCCGGAGGCAAAAGAGACCCAGTACTTC
CATSWPEAKETQYF
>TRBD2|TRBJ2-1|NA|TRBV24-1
TGTGCCACCAGTGGGGTGACTAGCGGGAATAGGGATGAGCAGTTCTTC
CATSGVTSGNRDEQFF
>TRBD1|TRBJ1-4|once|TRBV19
TGTGCCAGCAGAGGAGGGGGACAGCTTAATGAAAAACTGTTTTTT
CASRGGGQLNEKLFF
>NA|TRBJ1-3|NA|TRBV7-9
TGTGCCAGCAGCCTATCTACTTCTGGAAACACCATATATTTT
CASSLSTSGNTIYF
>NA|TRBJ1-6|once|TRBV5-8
TGTGCCAGCAGCTTGGAGGGGGTGAATTCACCCCTCCACTTT
CASSLEGVNSPLHF
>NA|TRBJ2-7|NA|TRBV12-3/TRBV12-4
TGTGCCAGCAGTTTGGAGGGGGACGAGCAGTACTTC
CASSLEGDEQYF
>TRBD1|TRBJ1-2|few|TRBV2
TGTGCCAGCGAGCAGGGACAGGGGCTCCGCTATGGCTACACCTTC
CASEQGQGLRYGYTF
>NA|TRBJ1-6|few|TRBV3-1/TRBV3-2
TGTGCCAGCAGCCAAGACAGGAGGAGCTCCTATAATTCACCCCTCCACTTT
CASSQDRRSSYNSPLHF
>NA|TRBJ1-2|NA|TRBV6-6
TGTGCCAGCAGGCGGGGAGCAGCGGAGTATGGCTACACCTTC
CASRRGAAEYGYTF
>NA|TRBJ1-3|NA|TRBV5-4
TGTGCCAGCAGCTTAGACTCGGGAGCTGGAAACACCATATATTTT
CASSLDSGAGNTIYF
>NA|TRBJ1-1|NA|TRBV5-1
TGCGCCAGCAGCCTGGGGGGCATTATGAACACTGAAGCTTTCTTT
CASSLGGIMNTEAFF
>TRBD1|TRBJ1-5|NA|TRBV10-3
TGTGCCATCAGCTCGGACAGGGACGATCATAGCAATCAGCCCCAGCATTTT
CAISSDRDDHSNQPQHF
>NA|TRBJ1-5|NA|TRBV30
TGTGCCTGGAGTGTAGGGCAGGGACGACAGCCCCAGCATTTT
CAWSVGQGRQPQHF
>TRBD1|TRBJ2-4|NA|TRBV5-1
TGCGCCAGCAGCTTGGCGATTTCCGGGACAGACATTCAGTACTTC
CASSLAISGTDIQYF
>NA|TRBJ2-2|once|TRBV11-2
TGTGCCAGCAGCTTAGGGGGATCCGGGGAGCTGTTTTTT
CASSLGGSGELFF
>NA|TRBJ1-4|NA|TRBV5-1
TGCGCCAGCAGCCCGGGACATATTGAAAAACTGTTTTTT
CASSPGHIEKLFF
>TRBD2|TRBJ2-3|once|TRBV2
TGTGCCAGCAGTGAGAGCGGGGGGTGGGATACGCAGTATTTT
CASSESGGWDTQYF
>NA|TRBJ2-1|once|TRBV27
TGTGCCAGCAGTTTAACCAGGCAGCACAATGAGTTCTTC
CASSLTRQHNEFF
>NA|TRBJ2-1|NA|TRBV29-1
TGCAGCGTGGCCGGGACTTCCACTGGTGAGCAGTTCTTC
CSVAGTSTGEQFF
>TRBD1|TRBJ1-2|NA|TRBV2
TGTGCCAGCAGCGGACAGGACTATGGCTACACCTTC
CASSGQDYGYTF
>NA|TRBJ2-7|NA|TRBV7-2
TGTGCCAGCAGCCTCCGGGGGCGGGAGTCATACGAGCAGTACTTC
CASSLRGRESYEQYF
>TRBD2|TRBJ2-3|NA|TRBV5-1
TGCGCCAGCAGCTTGGGCCAGGGAGGGGCAGATACGCAGTATTTT
CASSLGQGGADTQYF